The T cell receptor (beta chain) under discussion was sequenced for a study of T cell responses to AZD1222 COVID-19 vaccine (dated by TCRdb to the early 2020s). For the study in its entirety: Because spike-specific TCR depth and breadth did not differ between the two schedules, AZD1222 recipients who got a second dose at roughly 4 weeks were pooled with those who got a second dose at roughly 12 weeks. Trial participants were enrolled into age subgroups of 18-55, 56-69 and 70-plus years, which contained about 150, 27 and 61 TCR-sequenced participants, respectively. TCR sequencing covered more than 230 trial participants: approximately 200 given two doses of AZD1222 and about 26 given two doses of MenACWY control vaccine. What the research found in general, with its limitations: The 56-69-year group was small, and its depth increase did not reach significance, likely because of low power. The whole spike protein was spanned by vaccine-associated CD4 TCRs, and dominant responses were seen in regions 160-218 and 743-854. Reportedly, almost half of the unique spike-specific TCRs recognized epitopes lying outside the regions that are mutated in the B.1.351 and B.1.1.7 variants. Spike-specific TCR breadth and depth rose significantly after two AZD1222 doses compared with day 0 and with MenACWY recipients. Only five to seven AZD1222 recipients were SARS-CoV-2 seropositive at baseline, limiting conclusions about previously exposed vaccinees. Because no day 14 peak-response samples were available, the repertoires could be characterized only after the peak T cell response. Participants were mostly white British, with more females than males. The authors suggested clonal diversity may have been underestimated.

The time point label for this specimen denotes: baseline before first vaccination. Vaccinee samples were obtained from the UK trials COV001 and COV002, which included a single-blind randomized controlled phase 2/3 trial of AZD1222 (ChAdOx1 nCoV-19) in healthy adults. Trial participant PBMC samples were collected at day 0 and day 28 after the second dose for TCRbeta chain sequencing. The CDR3 regions of human TCRbeta chains were analyzed by immunosequencing. Per the authors' processing: Repertoire TCRs were checked for matches against a reference library of SARS-CoV-2-specific TCRs that had been generated using the MIRA antigen-specificity platform. Breadth was defined as the fraction of unique TCRs that were SARS-CoV-2-associated. Depth was defined as the fraction of total T cells that were SARS-CoV-2-associated. Using the MIRA data, each spike-specific TCR was assigned both to the spike region to which the TCR was reactive and to a CD4 or CD8 class. Log10-transformed breadth and depth values were compared by one-way ANOVA with Sidak's multiple comparisons tests. Held by TCRdb, this immuneACCESS table contains in-frame sequences only and omits some clones. Under half of the omission traces to an unresolved V gene where checked; the cause of the rest is unknown. V and J calls and clone size are as listed in that table; D and trimming were resolved from the DNA. Present in this sample are some 180,000 clones, about 86% of which were seen just once. The ten top clones hold about 0.53% of the sample.

Germline trimming amounts to 2 bases on V and 9 bases on J, with 5 as the count of junction bases outside the gene matches. Including the terminal cysteine and phenylalanine, the CDR3 comprises 14 residues. The retained sequence is limited to the CDR3, 42 bases, with the frame set at the first base. Per the germline V gene, SGHRS is the CDR1 and YFSETQ is the CDR2. With respect to this clone: Its antigen target is currently unknown. No clone much larger than this one lies a single base away; base qualities are absent.

This sample comprised peripheral blood, obtained on day 0 of AZD1222 vaccination. In this chain, TRBV5-1 is recombined with TRBJ1-6, with 7 central nucleotides matching TRBD1. The receptor's source is an adult in good health. The DNA is TGCGCCAGCAGCTTCGGACAGGAATCTTCACCCCTCCACTTT. It encodes CASSFGQESSPLHF.